This entry concerns a single T cell receptor (beta chain). The data derive from a study of blood T cell repertoires in COVID-19. Overall study: Specimens from acute and convalescent COVID-19 originated in the United States, Italy and Spain. The cDNA or gDNA used as material had been derived from T cells, B-cell-depleted T cells, or PBMCs.

The CDR3 contains 15 residues. Germline CDR1 and CDR2: MNHEY and SVGAGI. The V end was cut by 2 bases, the J end by 3 bases, with 11 bases between. Authors' analysis steps: Amplified reference gene primers provided the basis for estimating nucleated cell counts. TCRdb's copy holds only in-frame clones and misses some; the assay was immunoSEQ multiplex PCR. D and trimming were read from the DNA, whereas the V and J calls and clone size are those reported in that table. This table holds around 100,000 clones, about 90% found once. V gene TRBV6-5 combines with J gene TRBJ2-1, with D tentatively TRBD2 (6 bases). This TCR derives from a man aged 50-60 years with acute or convalescent COVID-19. Sequenced input: peripheral blood. The CDR3: CASSYTGGFYNEQFF. The CDR3 DNA sequence: TGTGCCAGCAGTTACACCGGGGGTTTCTACAATGAGCAGTTCTTC.